This passage covers 22 T cell receptor beta chains from one sample sequenced in a study of shared clonotypes between healthy human individuals. TCRdb's table, derived via immunoSEQ multiplex PCR, lists solely in-frame clones and lacks some. The table has more than 500,000 clones, around 96% seen once; the top ten hold 0.055% to 0.075%. Sequencing was done on a sample of naive CD4+ T cells sorted from blood. Specified subset: CD45RA+ positively selected. These receptors were collected from a woman aged 25 to 39 in good health.

This sequence joins TRBV6-5 and TRBJ2-5; 7 bases are shared with TRBD2. Gene TRBJ2-7 matches the end of the DNA better, so the J call may be wrong. The CDR3 has 14 residues. Germline V gene sequence: CDR1 MNHEY, CDR2 SVGAGI. The CDR3 DNA is TGTGCCAGCAGTTACGCGGCGGGAGTTTACGAGCAGTACTTC. Encoded protein: CASSYAAGVYEQYF.

This chain links TRBV29-1 with TRBJ1-2; D is perhaps TRBD1 (6 bases). Germline-derived CDR1 and CDR2 are SQVTM and ANQGSEA. This CDR3 is 15 amino acids long. CDR3 sequence (DNA): TGCTCCATTTCGAGGGGGGCAGCGATGAACTATGGCTACACCTTC. This codes for CSISRGAAMNYGYTF.

The gene calls are TRBV14 and TRBJ2-5, with TRBD2 matching 7 bases. This CDR3 is 16 amino acids long. V shed 4 bases and J 4 bases; nucleotides not matched to a gene: 12. The germline CDR1 and CDR2 sequences are SGHDN and FVKESK. CDR3: CASSPWGGVIGETQYF. The CDR3 coding sequence is TGTGCCAGCAGCCCTTGGGGGGGAGTGATAGGAGAGACCCAGTACTTC.

The chain uses TRBV19 and TRBJ2-7; D is unresolved. The CDR3 has 14 amino acids. Trimming stripped 2 bases from V and 3 bases from J, with 11 bases between. Germline-derived CDR1 and CDR2 are LNHDA and SQIVND (reference sequence). The CDR3 DNA sequence: TGTGCCAGTAGTATAAGGAACGGTGACTACGAGCAGTACTTC. Residues: CASSIRNGDYEQYF.

In regard to this clone: Other DNA sequences in the same sample also yield this CDR3. The genes are TRBV2 and TRBJ2-7; D unresolved. The V end was cut by 4 bases, the J end by 1 base, with 5 bases between. This CDR3 region has 12 residues. Germline V gene lookup returns CDR1 SNHLY and CDR2 FYNNEI. CDR3 nucleotide sequence: TGTGCCAGCAGTGTGGGGTCCTACGAGCAGTACTTC. Translated: CASSVGSYEQYF.

A single count supports this clone. An end of the junction differs from the germline gene, which may be a read error. The V call is TRBV19, the J call TRBJ2-5; the D gene is possibly TRBD2 (5 bases). Germline V gene sequence: CDR1 LNHDA, CDR2 SQIVND (reference sequence). There are 13 residues in the CDR3. The CDR3 sequence is CASNIGSGETQYF. The CDR3 DNA reads TGTGCCAGTAATATAGGGAGCGGTGAGACCCAGTACTTC.

The chain recombines TRBV6-5 with TRBJ1-4; D not certain. V lost 5 bases, J lost 2 bases, and 3 bases lay in between. Germline values: CDR1 MNHEY, CDR2 SVGAGI. This CDR3 spans 12 amino acids. CDR3 loop: CASSNTNEKLFF. As DNA, the CDR3 is TGTGCCAGCAGTAATACTAATGAAAAACTGTTTTTT.

V usage is TRBV29-1 and J usage is TRBJ2-7, with 7 bases that match TRBD1. V trimming: 6 bases; J trimming: 2 bases; junction bases outside the gene matches: 4. The CDR3 totals 12 residues. From germline, CDR1 is SQVTM and CDR2 ANQGSEA. CDR3 sequence reads: CSVTGTAYEQYF. DNA of the CDR3: TGCAGCGTGACCGGGACAGCCTACGAGCAGTACTTC.

Only one count was recorded for this clone. This chain links TRBV28 with TRBJ2-5; a possible D gene is TRBD2 (6 bases). The CDR3 loop spans 17 amino acids. V shed 5 bases and J shed 2 bases, with 21 bases lying between them. Germline-derived CDR1 and CDR2 are MDHEN and SYDVKM. The DNA of the CDR3 is TGTGCCAGCAGTAACCCGGGGCTAGCGACACTTCAAGAGACCCAGTACTTC. Its translation is CASSNPGLATLQETQYF.

The chain has TRBV28 and TRBJ2-1; tentative D call: TRBD2 (6 bases). Germline loops: CDR1 MDHEN, CDR2 SYDVKM. This CDR3 comprises 12 residues. The ends were cut back, 3 bases at V and 11 bases at J, with 11 bases in the middle. CDR3 amino acids: CASSFGGLQQFF. In nucleotides, the CDR3 is TGTGCCAGCAGTTTCGGGGGTCTCCAGCAGTTCTTC.

The V call is TRBV19, the J call TRBJ1-1; 7 bases are a match to TRBD1. J lost 5 bases, V lost 0 bases, and 9 bases had no gene match. The CDR3 runs 16 residues. The V gene's germline CDR1 is LNHDA and CDR2 SQIVND (reference sequence). The CDR3 bases are TGTGCCAGTAGTATAGACGCGGCAGGGGGTTTAACTGAAGCTTTCTTT. Encoded protein: CASSIDAAGGLTEAFF.

The gene calls are TRBV27 and TRBJ1-6; 8 bases align to TRBD1. The CDR3 contains 16 residues. V shed 8 bases, J shed 5 bases, and the junction held 11 bases outside the gene matches. CDR1 and CDR2 from the germline V gene are MNHEY and SMNVEV (reference sequence). The chain's CDR3 is CASGGPRQGNNSPLHF. CDR3 DNA sequence: TGTGCCAGCGGCGGACCCAGACAGGGGAATAATTCACCCCTCCACTTT.

This chain uses TRBV28 with TRBJ1-6; D is ambiguous. Looked up from germline, CDR1 is MDHEN and CDR2 is SYDVKM. The ends were cut back, 8 bases at V and 7 bases at J, with 9 bases in the middle. The length of the CDR3 is 12 residues. The CDR3 nucleotides are TGTGCCAGCGCCTCGGGGAATTCACCCCTCCACTTT. Amino acid sequence: CASASGNSPLHF.

CDR3 region: CATLHPGSIHEQYF. The CDR3 DNA reads TGTGCCACCCTACACCCCGGGAGCATCCACGAGCAGTACTTC. The chain recombines TRBV28 with TRBJ2-7, with D maybe TRBD2 (6 bases). Deletions cut 10 bases from V and 5 bases from J, with 21 bases between. CDR1 MDHEN and CDR2 SYDVKM come from the germline V gene. The CDR3 loop spans 14 amino acids.

The chain couples TRBV28 to TRBJ2-7, with no clear D. Trimming left V 7 bases short and J 1 base short, with 5 bases between. The CDR3 spans 11 residues. The V gene's germline CDR1 is MDHEN and CDR2 SYDVKM. The CDR3 coding sequence is TGTGCCAGCACAAGGTCCTACGAGCAGTACTTC. It is translated as CASTRSYEQYF.

Note on this clone: Other DNA sequences in the sample encode the same CDR3. The chain combines TRBV5-1 with TRBJ2-7, with 10 nucleotides matching TRBD2. Germline values: CDR1 SGHRS, CDR2 YFSETQ. This CDR3 comprises 15 residues. The J segment lost 2 bases and the V segment lost 1 base, leaving 3 bases of the junction unmatched. DNA for the CDR3: TGCGCCAGCAGCTTGTCTAGCGGGAGTACCTACGAGCAGTACTTC. Residues: CASSLSSGSTYEQYF.

V is TRBV6-5 and J is TRBJ2-5; D call uncertain. The CDR3 has 15 amino acids. CDR1 and CDR2 from the germline V gene are MNHEY and SVGAGI. V was trimmed by 1 base and J by 1 base, leaving 10 bases between them. CDR3 DNA sequence: TGTGCCAGCAGTTACTGGAGTAGAGGCCAAGAGACCCAGTACTTC. It is translated as CASSYWSRGQETQYF.

V is TRBV18 and J is TRBJ1-2, with no clear D. CDR3 length: 13 residues. CDR1 and CDR2 (germline): KGHSH, LQKENI. Trimming stripped 3 bases from V and 10 bases from J, with 15 bases between. The CDR3 nucleotides are TGTGCCAGCTCACCTACACTAACCAGTTCCTACACCTTC. Encoded protein: CASSPTLTSSYTF.

J is TRBJ1-1 and V is TRBV6-5, with D possibly matching TRBD1 (6 bases). The germline gives CDR1 MNHEY, CDR2 SVGAGI. V lost 0 bases to trimming and J lost 5 bases, with 13 bases between them. This CDR3 is built from 15 residues. DNA of the CDR3: TGTGCCAGCAGTTACTCGAGCAGGGGAGATACTGAAGCTTTCTTT. Translating it yields CASSYSSRGDTEAFF.

The rearrangement uses TRBV28 and TRBJ2-5, with D perhaps matching TRBD1 (6 bases). The J call may be incorrect, as the DNA end agrees better with TRBJ2-7. Germline assignment: CDR1 MDHEN and CDR2 SYDVKM. CDR3 length: 15 amino acids. Here the CDR3 DNA reads TGTGCCAGCAGTCCCAGGGGAGCCGGTCGGTACGAGCAGTACTTC. Translated: CASSPRGAGRYEQYF.

The chain combines TRBV2 with TRBJ2-7; D gene uncertain. CDR3 size: 13 residues. The germline V and J ends were trimmed by 3 bases and 7 bases, with 13 bases remaining between them. In germline, CDR1 is SNHLY, CDR2 FYNNEI. The CDR3 loop is CASSEQVETEQYF. CDR3 sequence (DNA): TGTGCCAGCAGTGAGCAAGTCGAGACTGAGCAGTACTTC.

V and J are TRBV4-2 and TRBJ2-7; TRBD1 matches 10 bases. CDR1 is LGHNA, CDR2 YNFKEQ, per germline. Trimming took 1 base from V and 4 from J; bases not matched to a gene: 4. The CDR3 is 15 amino acids. CDR3 residues: CASSQGQGALYEQYF. CDR3 DNA: TGTGCCAGCAGCCAAGGACAGGGGGCTTTATACGAGCAGTACTTC.